These 26 T cell receptor beta chains came from one sample sequenced in a study of shared clonotypes between healthy human individuals (TCRdb year 2020). The library relied on the immunoSEQ multiplex PCR assay. The source is immuneACCESS, and TCRdb retained only in-frame sequences with V and J called. Part of the clones is not carried over; for the studies checked, unresolved V genes explain less than half of this, and the remainder is unexplained. In this sample the table shows fewer than 2.5 million clones, roughly 93% of which occur a single time. The top ten constitute roughly 0.36% of the sample. Specimen: naive CD4+ T cells from PBMCs. Reading the label with the study, this specimen's cell subset or site is: CD45RA+ positively selected. The receptors here all came from a man aged 18 to 29 in good health. Some clones in this sample may be carry-over from other donors' samples.

The chain links TRBV5-6 to TRBJ2-1, with D hard to call. Germline V gene lookup returns CDR1 SGHDT and CDR2 YYEEEE. The CDR3 is made up of 12 amino acids. V lost 0 bases and J lost 8, with 6 bases in between. The CDR3 protein is CASSLAGYEQFF. CDR3 in DNA: TGTGCCAGCAGCTTGGCCGGCTATGAGCAGTTCTTC.

This clone was recorded once. The gene calls are TRBV6-5 and TRBJ1-5; 8 bases agree with TRBD1. The CDR3 is 16 residues long. The germline gives CDR1 MNHEY, CDR2 SVGAGI. The V and J ends lost 0 bases and 4 bases, in that order; junction bases with no gene match: 5. The DNA of the CDR3 is TGTGCCAGCAGTTACTCCGGACAGGGCCTGAATCAGCCCCAGCATTTT. This gives the protein CASSYSGQGLNQPQHF.

As to this clone: This sample also contains other DNA sequences that code for the same CDR3. J is TRBJ2-1 and V is TRBV7-3; the D is unclear. Trimming left V 6 bases short and J 0 bases short, with 15 bases between. Germline V gives CDR1 SGHTA, CDR2 FQGTGA. The CDR3 sequence is 16 residues long. The CDR3 DNA reads TGTGCCAGCAGTCTCGTCGGCGGCAGCTCCTACAATGAGCAGTTCTTC. Translating it yields CASSLVGGSSYNEQFF.

The chain joins TRBV2 to TRBJ1-5; 8 bases map to TRBD1. CDR1 is SNHLY and CDR2 is FYNNEI in the germline V gene. The trim removed 3 bases at V and 4 bases at J, leaving 5 bases unmatched. The CDR3 loop spans 15 amino acids. CDR3: CASSDRGQENQPQHF. CDR3 DNA sequence: TGTGCCAGCAGTGACAGGGGGCAGGAGAATCAGCCCCAGCATTTT. Filled out from reference TRBV2 and TRBJ1-5, the complete variable domain reads EPEVTQTPSHQVTQMGQEVILRCVPISNHLYFYWYRQILGQKVEFLVSFYNNEISEKSEIFDDQFSVERPDGSNFTLKIRSTKLEDSAMYFCASSDRGQENQPQHFGDGTRLSIL.

This chain uses TRBV5-1 with TRBJ1-4; 9 bases fit TRBD1. The CDR3 is 15 amino acids. The J segment lost 8 bases and the V segment lost 4 bases, leaving 9 bases of the junction unmatched. Per germline, CDR1 SGHRS and CDR2 YFSETQ. Here the CDR3 reads CASSGTGTGKEKLFF. The CDR3 DNA sequence: TGCGCCAGCAGCGGCACCGGGACAGGGAAGGAAAAACTGTTTTTT.

This clone was observed a few times. The V call is TRBV19, the J call TRBJ1-5, with D possibly matching TRBD1 (6 bases). V lost 1 base and J 4 bases, leaving 11 bases between the germline ends. The germline gives CDR1 LNHDA, CDR2 SQIVND (reference sequence). The CDR3 consists of 15 residues. DNA of the CDR3: TGTGCCAGTAGTATAGTGCAGGGGAGGAATCAGCCCCAGCATTTT. This codes for CASSIVQGRNQPQHF.

Remarks on this clone: Other DNA sequences in this sample translate to the same CDR3. The chain combines TRBV10-3 with TRBJ2-7, with D possibly TRBD2 on 5 matching bases. V lost 0 bases to trimming and J lost 3 bases, with 9 bases between them. This CDR3 is 14 amino acids long. Germline CDR1 and CDR2: ENHRY and SYGVKD. CDR3: CAISESRADYEQYF. The CDR3 bases are TGTGCCATCAGTGAGTCGAGGGCCGACTACGAGCAGTACTTC.

The chain recombines TRBV7-9 with TRBJ2-5, with a possible D match to TRBD2 (7 bases). CDR1 is SEHNR and CDR2 is FQNEAQ in the germline V gene (reference sequence). V lost 5 bases and J lost 5, with 18 bases in between. This CDR3 is 15 amino acids long. The CDR3 region is CASSHGGGQVETQYF. For the CDR3, the DNA is TGTGCCAGCAGCCATGGGGGGGGCCAAGTGGAGACCCAGTACTTC.

The rearrangement joins TRBV7-9 to TRBJ2-1; possibly TRBD1 for D (7 bases). Germline CDR1 and CDR2: SEHNR and FQNEAQ (reference sequence). Trimming took 1 base from V and 8 from J, leaving 15 bases between them. CDR3 length equals 15 residues. The DNA for the CDR3 is TGTGCCAGCAGCTTAGGCGCAGGGGGGATTCATGAGCAGTTCTTC. Translation: CASSLGAGGIHEQFF.

The chain carries TRBV5-6 and TRBJ2-4; the match to TRBD2 covers 7 bases. The CDR3 loop spans 12 amino acids. Trimming at V came to 5 bases and at J to 8 bases, leaving 4 bases not matched to a gene. Germline values: CDR1 SGHDT, CDR2 YYEEEE. CDR3 amino acids: CASRRREDIQYF. CDR3 DNA sequence: TGTGCCAGCAGGCGCCGGGAGGACATTCAGTACTTC.

Details on this clone: The sample has other DNA sequences that encode this CDR3 too. The chain combines TRBV6-5 with TRBJ2-5, with 7 bases fitting TRBD2. The germline V gene encodes CDR1 MNHEY and CDR2 SVGAGI. CDR3 length: 13 residues. V lost 1 base to trimming and J lost 5 bases; unmatched junction nucleotides: 1. The CDR3, as DNA: TGTGCCAGCAGTTACTTCGGGGGGGAGACCCAGTACTTC. Protein sequence: CASSYFGGETQYF.

This CDR3 reads CASSVTTSGGLGSYEQYF. The CDR3 DNA reads as TGTGCCAGCAGCGTAACCACTAGCGGGGGCCTAGGGTCCTACGAGCAGTACTTC. V usage is TRBV9 and J usage is TRBJ2-7; 11 bases agree with TRBD2. With 1 base clipped from V and 1 base from J, the junction kept 10 bases outside the gene matches. Looked up from germline, CDR1 is SGDLS and CDR2 is YYNGEE. The CDR3 runs to 18 residues.

Regarding this clone: Other nucleotide sequences from this sample produce the same CDR3. V and J are TRBV9 and TRBJ2-7, with D perhaps TRBD1 (5 bases). V lost 1 base to trimming and J lost 0 bases, with 8 bases between them. This CDR3 comprises 14 residues. Germline V gives CDR1 SGDLS, CDR2 YYNGEE. The CDR3 DNA is TGTGCCAGCAGCGTACAGGGTGGCTCCTACGAGCAGTACTTC. Translating gives CASSVQGGSYEQYF.

This clone was counted a few times. The chain carries TRBV6-5 and TRBJ1-2, with 7 positions matching TRBD1. Germline V gives CDR1 MNHEY, CDR2 SVGAGI. The CDR3 has 13 amino acids. Trimming cost V 6 bases and J 4 bases; bases outside gene matches: 5. The CDR3 DNA reads TGTGCCAGCAGGACAGGGATTGCCTATGGCTACACCTTC. Translated: CASRTGIAYGYTF.

The rearrangement links TRBV9 to TRBJ2-7; D might be TRBD2 (6 bases). The CDR3 contains 15 residues. CDR1 SGDLS and CDR2 YYNGEE come from the germline V gene. Trimming left V 4 bases short and J 6 bases short, with 20 bases between. CDR3 in DNA: TGTGCCAGCAGCCAGACGACCGGGGGTCTCGCCGAGCAGTACTTC. This codes for CASSQTTGGLAEQYF.

This clone was detected only once. This sample also contains other DNA sequences that code for the same CDR3. The chain combines TRBV4-2 with TRBJ1-5; D call uncertain. The CDR3 contains 14 residues. V dropped 1 base and J dropped 0 bases, with 4 bases sitting between them. Per germline, CDR1 LGHNA and CDR2 YNFKEQ. CDR3 loop: CASSQGGSNQPQHF. DNA for the CDR3: TGTGCCAGCAGCCAAGGTGGTAGCAATCAGCCCCAGCATTTT.

The V gene is TRBV19, the J gene TRBJ1-1, with D possibly TRBD1 on 5 matching bases. Deletions cut 7 bases from V and 0 bases from J, with 9 bases between. This CDR3 region has 13 residues. The germline gives CDR1 LNHDA, CDR2 SQIVND (reference sequence). CDR3 residues: CASKGPMNTEAFF. In DNA, the CDR3 is TGTGCCAGTAAGGGGCCTATGAACACTGAAGCTTTCTTT.

The chain recombines TRBV7-9 with TRBJ1-2; perhaps TRBD1 as D (5 bases). Germline CDR1 is SEHNR and CDR2 is FQNEAQ (reference sequence). The CDR3 totals 14 residues. The germline V and J ends were trimmed by 5 bases and 4 bases, with 14 bases remaining between them. The CDR3 reads CASSEAGASYGYTF. The CDR3 DNA follows: TGTGCCAGCAGCGAAGCCGGGGCGTCCTATGGCTACACCTTC.

This clone came up once. Other DNA sequences in this sample translate to the same CDR3. The gene calls are TRBV7-2 and TRBJ2-1; unclear D gene. Looked up from germline, CDR1 is SGHTA and CDR2 is FQGNSA. The V end lost 4 bases, the J end lost 0 bases, and 10 bases lay between the germline ends. This CDR3 contains 15 residues. DNA of the CDR3: TGTGCCAGCAGCTGGACGGAAAGCTCCTACAATGAGCAGTTCTTC. Residues: CASSWTESSYNEQFF.

J is TRBJ2-1 and V is TRBV5-5; no definite D call. The CDR3 is made up of 15 amino acids. Germline-derived CDR1 and CDR2 are SGHKS and YYEKEE (reference sequence). Trimming shortened V by 3 bases and J by 1 base, and 11 bases separated the two germline ends. The CDR3 is CASSSAAESYNEQFF. CDR3 nucleotides: TGTGCCAGCAGCTCGGCCGCGGAGTCCTACAATGAGCAGTTCTTC.

The chain recombines TRBV29-1 with TRBJ2-3; D uncertain. Germline V CDR1 and CDR2: SQVTM, ANQGSEA. The CDR3 spans 10 residues. Trimming took 7 bases from V and 4 from J, leaving 6 bases between them. The CDR3 is CSAWADTQYF. In nucleotides, the CDR3 is TGCAGCGCTTGGGCAGATACGCAGTATTTT.

J is TRBJ2-1 and V is TRBV13; 12 bases map to TRBD1. Germline V gives CDR1 PRHDT, CDR2 FYEKMQ (reference sequence). The CDR3 runs to 15 residues. Germline trimming cut 5 bases from V and 6 bases from J; bases unmatched to any gene: 5. This chain's CDR3 is CASSRGQGASNEQFF. The DNA of the CDR3 is TGTGCCAGCAGCAGGGGACAGGGGGCCAGCAATGAGCAGTTCTTC. The full variable domain, rest sourced from reference TRBV13 and TRBJ2-1, is AAGVIQSPRHLIKEKRETATLKCYPIPRHDTVYWYQQGPGQDPQFLISFYEKMQSDKGSIPDRFSAQQFSDYHSELNMSSLELGDSALYFCASSRGQGASNEQFFGPGTRLTVL.

The CDR3 DNA reads TGTGCCAGCAGCTCCGGGACAGGAAGGAACTACGAGCAGTACTTC. It encodes CASSSGTGRNYEQYF. J is TRBJ2-7 and V is TRBV5-5; 8 nucleotides align to TRBD1. This CDR3 contains 15 residues. Looked up from germline, CDR1 is SGHKS and CDR2 is YYEKEE (reference sequence). Trimming took 3 bases from V and 3 from J; bases not matched to a gene: 8.

The rearrangement uses TRBV6-4 and TRBJ2-7; no firm D call. The CDR3 sequence is 14 residues long. Germline V CDR1 and CDR2: MRHNA, SNTAGT. V lost 4 bases, J lost 3 bases, and 13 bases lay in between. Written as DNA, the CDR3 is TGTGCCAGCAGTGTTATTAGTTATATCTACGAGCAGTACTTC. Amino acid sequence: CASSVISYIYEQYF.

V is TRBV5-4 and J is TRBJ2-5, with 12 bases that match TRBD1. The J segment lost 5 bases and the V segment lost 4 bases, leaving 15 bases of the junction unmatched. The germline CDR1 and CDR2 sequences are SGHNT and YYREEE (reference sequence). This CDR3 has 18 residues. This chain's CDR3 is CASSPTMRDRGPQETQYF. CDR3 sequence (DNA): TGTGCCAGCAGCCCAACCATGAGGGACAGGGGGCCGCAGGAGACCCAGTACTTC.

The chain employs TRBV18 and TRBJ1-5; tentatively, D is TRBD1 (5 bases). CDR3 length equals 13 residues. V dropped 3 bases and J dropped 6 bases, with 9 bases sitting between them. The germline gives CDR1 KGHSH, CDR2 LQKENI. CDR3 amino acids: CASSPSTGQPQHF. CDR3 DNA: TGTGCCAGCTCACCTAGTACAGGTCAGCCCCAGCATTTT.